The 2 T cell receptor beta chains given below trace back to one sample, sequenced in a study of cytomegalovirus exposure and HLA in healthy donors. The PCR used 60 Vbeta and 13 Jbeta primers. Only in-frame clones appear in the TCRdb table, and some are missing; sequencing was by immunoSEQ multiplex PCR. The sample shows tens of thousands of clones, roughly 78% of them seen only once. Sequencing input: PBMCs. Every receptor here comes from a male donor in good health and CMV-seropositive.

The rearrangement links TRBV18 to TRBJ2-7; 13 bases are shared with TRBD2. This CDR3 contains 16 residues. Germline CDR1 KGHSH, CDR2 LQKENI. Trimming removed 3 bases from V and 4 bases from J; junction bases left unmatched: 6. The CDR3 loop reads CASSPGTSGIQYEQYF. Here the CDR3 DNA reads TGTGCCAGCTCACCCGGGACTAGCGGGATCCAGTACGAGCAGTACTTC.

V gene TRBV4-2 combines with J gene TRBJ2-5; 9 positions agree with TRBD1. This CDR3 has 16 residues. The ends lost 3 bases at V and 5 bases at J; junction bases unmatched: 10. Looked up from germline, CDR1 is LGHNA and CDR2 is YNFKEQ. In DNA, the CDR3 is TGTGCCAGCAGCCAGTCCTACAGGGGGCGGGCGGAGACCCAGTACTTC. Translation: CASSQSYRGRAETQYF.